This TCR beta chain was captured by sequencing in a study of blood T cell repertoires in COVID-19. Study-wide background: There were acute and convalescent COVID-19 samples, and they came from the United States, Italy and Spain. T cells, B-cell-depleted T cells, or PBMCs provided the cDNA or gDNA that served as material.

V lost 7 bases to trimming and J lost 5 bases, with 12 bases between them. This CDR3 region has 12 residues. Germline V CDR1 and CDR2: MNHEY, SVGAGI. Authors' data handling: By means of reference gene primer amplification, nucleated cell counts were estimated. The table came from immunoSEQ multiplex PCR; TCRdb's copy has only in-frame clones and leaves some out. That table gives V, J and clone size, and the DNA gave D and trimming. The sample has 200,000 to 300,000 clones, roughly nine tenths seen once. The sequenced sample consisted of peripheral blood. This rearrangement joins TRBV6-5 to TRBJ2-7, with a weak D call TRBD1 (6 bases). This receptor was obtained from a woman aged 55-69 years who had recovered from COVID-19. This chain's CDR3 is CASTFSGDEQYF. The CDR3 region has the DNA TGTGCCAGCACGTTCTCAGGGGACGAGCAGTACTTC.